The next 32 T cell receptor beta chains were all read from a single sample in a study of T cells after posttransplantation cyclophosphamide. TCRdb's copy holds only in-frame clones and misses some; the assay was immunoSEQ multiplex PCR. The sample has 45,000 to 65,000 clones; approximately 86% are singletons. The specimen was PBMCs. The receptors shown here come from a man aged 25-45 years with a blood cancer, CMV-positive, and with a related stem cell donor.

The CDR3 bases are TGTGCCAGCAGCTTAGTCAGGGGCCTAAGCAATCAGCCCCAGCATTTT. It is translated as CASSLVRGLSNQPQHF. J is TRBJ1-5 and V is TRBV7-2, with TRBD1 as a possible D gene (6 bases). Germline V CDR1 and CDR2: SGHTA, FQGNSA. The CDR3 contains 16 residues. Between the trimmed V and J ends, which lost 1 base and 1 base, there was a span of 11 bases.

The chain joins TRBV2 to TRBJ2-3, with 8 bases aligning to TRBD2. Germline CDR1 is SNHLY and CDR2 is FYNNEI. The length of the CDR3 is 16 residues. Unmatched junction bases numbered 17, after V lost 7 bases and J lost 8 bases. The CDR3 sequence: CASKFIAGPSAGTQYF. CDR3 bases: TGTGCCAGCAAGTTTATAGCGGGACCTTCGGCGGGTACGCAGTATTTT.

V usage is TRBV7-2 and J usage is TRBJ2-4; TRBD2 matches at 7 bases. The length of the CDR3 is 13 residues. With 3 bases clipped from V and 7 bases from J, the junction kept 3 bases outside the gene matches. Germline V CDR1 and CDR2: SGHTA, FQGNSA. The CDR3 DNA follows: TGTGCCAGCAGCTTTGGGAGGGCCAACATTCAGTACTTC. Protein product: CASSFGRANIQYF.

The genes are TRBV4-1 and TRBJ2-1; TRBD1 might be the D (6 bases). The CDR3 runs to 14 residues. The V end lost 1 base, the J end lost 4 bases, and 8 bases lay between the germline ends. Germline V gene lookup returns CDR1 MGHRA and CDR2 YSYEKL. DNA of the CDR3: TGCGCCAGCAGCCAAGGGGACAATTACAATGAGCAGTTCTTC. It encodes CASSQGDNYNEQFF.

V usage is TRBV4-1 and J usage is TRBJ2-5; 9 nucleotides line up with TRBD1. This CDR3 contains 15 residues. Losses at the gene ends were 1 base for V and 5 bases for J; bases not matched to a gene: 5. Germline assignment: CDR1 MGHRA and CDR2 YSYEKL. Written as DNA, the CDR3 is TGCGCCAGCAGCCAAGGACAGGGGGGTGGGGAGACCCAGTACTTC. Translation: CASSQGQGGGETQYF.

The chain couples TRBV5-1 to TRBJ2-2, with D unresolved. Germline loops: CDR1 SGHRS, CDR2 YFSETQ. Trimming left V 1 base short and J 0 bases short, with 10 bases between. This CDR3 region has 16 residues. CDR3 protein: CASSLQAGSNTGELFF. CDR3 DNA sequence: TGCGCCAGCAGCTTGCAAGCAGGCTCGAACACCGGGGAGCTGTTTTTT.

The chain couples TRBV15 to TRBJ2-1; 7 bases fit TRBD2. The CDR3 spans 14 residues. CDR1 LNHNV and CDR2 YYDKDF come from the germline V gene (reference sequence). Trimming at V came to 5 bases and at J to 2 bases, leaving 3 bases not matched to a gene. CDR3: CATSPGLPYNEQFF. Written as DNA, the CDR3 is TGTGCCACCAGCCCGGGACTACCCTACAATGAGCAGTTCTTC. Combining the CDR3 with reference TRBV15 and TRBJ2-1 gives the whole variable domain DAMVIQNPRYQVTQFGKPVTLSCSQTLNHNVMYWYQQKSSQAPKLLFHYYDKDFNNEADTPDNFQSRRPNTSFCFLDIRSPGLGDTAMYLCATSPGLPYNEQFFGPGTRLTVL.

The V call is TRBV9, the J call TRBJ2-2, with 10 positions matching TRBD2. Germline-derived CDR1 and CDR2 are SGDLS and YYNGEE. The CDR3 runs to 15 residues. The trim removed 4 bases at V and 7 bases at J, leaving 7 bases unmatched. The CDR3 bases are TGTGCCAGCAGCCTAGACTTAGCGGGAGGCGGGGAGCTGTTTTTT. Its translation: CASSLDLAGGGELFF.

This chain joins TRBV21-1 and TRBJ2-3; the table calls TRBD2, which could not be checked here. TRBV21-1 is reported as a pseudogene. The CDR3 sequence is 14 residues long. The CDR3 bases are TGTGCCAGCGGGCGGGCCTCTAGCACAGATACGCAGTATTTT. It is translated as CASGRASSTDTQYF.

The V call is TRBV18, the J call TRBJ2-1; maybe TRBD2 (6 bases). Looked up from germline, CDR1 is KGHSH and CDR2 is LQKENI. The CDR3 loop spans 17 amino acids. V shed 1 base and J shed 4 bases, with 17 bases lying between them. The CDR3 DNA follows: TGTGCCAGCTCACCACTCCAGCAACTAGCTGTTTACAATGAGCAGTTCTTC. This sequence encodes CASSPLQQLAVYNEQFF.

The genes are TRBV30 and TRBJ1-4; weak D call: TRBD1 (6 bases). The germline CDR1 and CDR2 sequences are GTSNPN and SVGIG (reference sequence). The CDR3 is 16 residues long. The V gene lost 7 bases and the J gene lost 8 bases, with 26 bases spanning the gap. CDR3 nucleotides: TGTGCCTTTACTGGGGGCTACGGCCTTAAAGCGGAAAAACTGTTTTTT. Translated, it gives CAFTGGYGLKAEKLFF.

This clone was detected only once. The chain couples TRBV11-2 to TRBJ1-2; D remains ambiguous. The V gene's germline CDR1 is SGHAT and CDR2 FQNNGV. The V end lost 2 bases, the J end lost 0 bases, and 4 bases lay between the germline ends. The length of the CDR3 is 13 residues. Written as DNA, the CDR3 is TGTGCCAGCAGCTTATCAGCTAACTATGGCTACACCTTC. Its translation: CASSLSANYGYTF.

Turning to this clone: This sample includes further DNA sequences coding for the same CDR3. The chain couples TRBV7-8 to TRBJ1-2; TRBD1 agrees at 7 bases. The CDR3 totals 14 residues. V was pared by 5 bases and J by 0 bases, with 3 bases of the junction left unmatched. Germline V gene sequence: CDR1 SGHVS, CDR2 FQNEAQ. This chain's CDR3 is CASSPGTANYGYTF. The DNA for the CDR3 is TGTGCCAGCAGCCCAGGGACAGCTAACTATGGCTACACCTTC.

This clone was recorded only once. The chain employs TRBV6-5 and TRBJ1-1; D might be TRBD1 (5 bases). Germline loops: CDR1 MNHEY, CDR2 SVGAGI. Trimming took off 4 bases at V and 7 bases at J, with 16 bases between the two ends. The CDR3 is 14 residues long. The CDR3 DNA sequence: TGTGCCAGCAGTTCCAACGCAGGGTTTGTTGAAGCTTTCTTT. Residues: CASSSNAGFVEAFF.

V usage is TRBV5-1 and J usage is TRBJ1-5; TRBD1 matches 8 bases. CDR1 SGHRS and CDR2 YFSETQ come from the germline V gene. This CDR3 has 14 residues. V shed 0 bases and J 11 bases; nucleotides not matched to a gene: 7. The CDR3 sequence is CASSLEGQGGTQHF. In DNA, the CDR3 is TGCGCCAGCAGCTTGGAAGGACAGGGCGGTACCCAGCATTTT.

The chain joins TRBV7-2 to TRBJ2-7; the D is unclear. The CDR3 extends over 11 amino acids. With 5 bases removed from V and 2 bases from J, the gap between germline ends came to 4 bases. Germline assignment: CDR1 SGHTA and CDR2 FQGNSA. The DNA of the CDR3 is TGTGCCAGCAGCCTTACCTACGAGCAGTACTTC. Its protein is CASSLTYEQYF.

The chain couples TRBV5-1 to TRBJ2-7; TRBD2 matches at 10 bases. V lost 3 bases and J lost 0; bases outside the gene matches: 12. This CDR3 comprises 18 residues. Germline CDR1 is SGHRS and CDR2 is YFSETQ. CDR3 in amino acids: CASSSYLAGGQFSYEQYF. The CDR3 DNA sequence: TGCGCCAGCAGCTCGTATTTAGCGGGAGGACAATTCTCCTACGAGCAGTACTTC.

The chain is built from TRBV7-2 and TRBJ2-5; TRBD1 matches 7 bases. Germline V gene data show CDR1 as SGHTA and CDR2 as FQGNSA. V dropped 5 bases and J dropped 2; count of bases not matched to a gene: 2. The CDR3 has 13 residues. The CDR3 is CASSRRGQETQYF. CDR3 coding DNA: TGTGCCAGCAGCCGCAGGGGGCAAGAGACCCAGTACTTC.

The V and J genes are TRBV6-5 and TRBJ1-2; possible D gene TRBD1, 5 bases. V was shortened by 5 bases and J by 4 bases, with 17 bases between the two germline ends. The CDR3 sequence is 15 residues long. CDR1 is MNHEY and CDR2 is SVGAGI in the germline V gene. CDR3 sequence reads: CASSATGGVGYGYTF. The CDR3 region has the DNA TGTGCCAGCAGTGCAACTGGAGGGGTAGGCTATGGCTACACCTTC.

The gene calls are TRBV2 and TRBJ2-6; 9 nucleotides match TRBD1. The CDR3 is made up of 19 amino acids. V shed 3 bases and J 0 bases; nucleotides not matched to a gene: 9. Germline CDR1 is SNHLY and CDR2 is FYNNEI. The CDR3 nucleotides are TGTGCCAGCAGTGAGCGTAGGACAGGGGACCACTCTGGGGCCAACGTCCTGACTTTC. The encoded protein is CASSERRTGDHSGANVLTF.

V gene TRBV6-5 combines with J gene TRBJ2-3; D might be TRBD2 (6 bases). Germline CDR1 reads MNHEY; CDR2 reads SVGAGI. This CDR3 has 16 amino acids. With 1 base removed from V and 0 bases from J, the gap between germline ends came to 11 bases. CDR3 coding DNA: TGTGCCAGCAGTTACTTATCCGGGACTAGCACAGATACGCAGTATTTT. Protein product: CASSYLSGTSTDTQYF.

CDR3 protein: CAISEWGGRESYEQYF. The CDR3 region has the DNA TGTGCCATCAGTGAGTGGGGAGGGCGGGAATCCTACGAGCAGTACTTC. The genes are TRBV10-3 and TRBJ2-5; 7 nucleotides match TRBD2. Judging by the DNA end, TRBJ2-7 fits better; the J call may be wrong. Germline V lookup: CDR1 ENHRY, CDR2 SYGVKD. The CDR3 spans 16 residues.

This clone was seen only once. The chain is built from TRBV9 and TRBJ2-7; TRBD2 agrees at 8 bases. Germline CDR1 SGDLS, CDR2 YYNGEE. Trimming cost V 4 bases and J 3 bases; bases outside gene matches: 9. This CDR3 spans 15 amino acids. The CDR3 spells CASSPRRRGDYEQYF. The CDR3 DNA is TGTGCCAGCAGCCCACGACGGCGGGGGGACTACGAGCAGTACTTC.

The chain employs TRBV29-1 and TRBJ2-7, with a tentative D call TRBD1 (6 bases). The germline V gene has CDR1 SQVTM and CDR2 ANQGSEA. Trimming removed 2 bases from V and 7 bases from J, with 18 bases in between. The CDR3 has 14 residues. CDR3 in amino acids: CSVETPQGRGEQYF. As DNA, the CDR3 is TGCAGCGTTGAAACCCCACAGGGCCGAGGTGAGCAGTACTTC.

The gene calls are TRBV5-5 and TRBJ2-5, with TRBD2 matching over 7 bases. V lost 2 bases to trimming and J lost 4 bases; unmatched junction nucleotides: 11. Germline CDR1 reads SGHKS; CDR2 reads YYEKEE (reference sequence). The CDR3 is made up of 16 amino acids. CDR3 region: CASSFVGGSIIETQYF. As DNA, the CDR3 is TGTGCCAGCAGCTTCGTAGGCGGGAGTATTATAGAGACCCAGTACTTC.

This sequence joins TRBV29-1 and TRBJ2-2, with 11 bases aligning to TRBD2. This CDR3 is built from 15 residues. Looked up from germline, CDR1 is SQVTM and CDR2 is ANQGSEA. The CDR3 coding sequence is TGCGCGTATTACGGGACTAGCGGACTCACCGGGGAGCTGTTTTTT. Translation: CAYYGTSGLTGELFF.

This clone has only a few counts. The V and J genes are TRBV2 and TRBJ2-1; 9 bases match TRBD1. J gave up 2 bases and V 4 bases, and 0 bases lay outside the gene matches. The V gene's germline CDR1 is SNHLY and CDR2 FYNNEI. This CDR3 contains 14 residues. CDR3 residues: CASSGQGAYNEQFF. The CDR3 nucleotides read TGTGCCAGCAGTGGACAGGGGGCCTACAATGAGCAGTTCTTC. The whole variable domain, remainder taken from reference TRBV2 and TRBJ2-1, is EPEVTQTPSHQVTQMGQEVILRCVPISNHLYFYWYRQILGQKVEFLVSFYNNEISEKSEIFDDQFSVERPDGSNFTLKIRSTKLEDSAMYFCASSGQGAYNEQFFGPGTRLTVL.

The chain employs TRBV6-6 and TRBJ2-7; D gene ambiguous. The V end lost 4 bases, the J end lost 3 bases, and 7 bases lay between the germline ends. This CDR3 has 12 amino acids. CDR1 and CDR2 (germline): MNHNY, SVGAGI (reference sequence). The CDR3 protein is CASSSTYYEQYF. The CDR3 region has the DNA TGTGCCAGCAGTTCGACTTACTACGAGCAGTACTTC.

In DNA form, the CDR3 reads TGCGCCAGCAGCCACCCTTTCGGACTAGCGGGCTCACTTAACTCCTACAATGAGCAGTTCTTC. It codes for CASSHPFGLAGSLNSYNEQFF. V and J are TRBV4-1 and TRBJ2-1; 11 nucleotides align to TRBD2. The CDR3 is 21 amino acids. After removal of 3 bases from V and 0 bases from J, the junction contained 16 bases not matched to a gene. The germline gives CDR1 MGHRA, CDR2 YSYEKL.

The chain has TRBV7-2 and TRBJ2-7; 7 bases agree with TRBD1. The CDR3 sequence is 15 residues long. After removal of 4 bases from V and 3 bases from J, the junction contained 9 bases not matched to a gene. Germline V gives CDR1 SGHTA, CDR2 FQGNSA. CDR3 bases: TGTGCCAGCAGCTCAGGGGGACAGCCTAACTACGAGCAGTACTTC. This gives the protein CASSSGGQPNYEQYF.

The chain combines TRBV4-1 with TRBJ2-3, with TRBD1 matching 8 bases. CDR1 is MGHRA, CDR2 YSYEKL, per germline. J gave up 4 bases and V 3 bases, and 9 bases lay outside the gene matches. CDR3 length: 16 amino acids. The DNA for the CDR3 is TGCGCCAGCAGCCAGGTCCCAGGGGGCAGGTCAGATACGCAGTATTTT. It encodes CASSQVPGGRSDTQYF.

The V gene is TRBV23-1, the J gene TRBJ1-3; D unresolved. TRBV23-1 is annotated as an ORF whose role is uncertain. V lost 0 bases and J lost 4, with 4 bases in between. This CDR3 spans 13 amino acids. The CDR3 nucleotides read TGCGCCAGCAGTCAATCTCGGGGAAACACCATATATTTT. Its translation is CASSQSRGNTIYF.